This T cell receptor beta chain derives from a study of T cell changes during pregnancy in multiple sclerosis. CDR3 length: 14 amino acids. Germline assignment: CDR1 SGDLS and CDR2 YYNGEE. V lost 0 bases and J 6 bases, leaving 10 bases between the germline ends. TCRdb's copy holds only in-frame clones and misses some; the assay was immunoSEQ multiplex PCR. Of tens of thousands of clones listed, about 93% are singletons. The V call is TRBV9, the J call TRBJ1-5, with D unresolved. The sequenced sample was CD8+ T cells from peripheral blood mononuclear cells, obtained in the third trimester of pregnancy. This clonotype was sampled from a female donor with multiple sclerosis, enrolled in a pregnancy study. The CDR3 coding sequence is TGTGCCAGCAGCGTAGGGGAGGTCGGTCAGCCCCAGCATTTT. Its translation is CASSVGEVGQPQHF.